The sequence of this T cell receptor (beta chain) was determined in a study of spatial heterogeneity in lung cancer. Turning to the study itself: On average, each unique TCR and UMI combination appeared more than ten times in raw reads.

All TCR cDNA molecules were individually tagged with a unique molecular identifier. One entry per CDR3 protein, called by TCRdb with MiXCR from the 5' RACE reads. The table lists roughly 71,000 distinct CDR3 sequences, 8% to 9% of them singletons. V shed 8 bases, J shed 0 bases, and the junction held 10 bases outside the gene matches. The germline V gene has CDR1 MGHDK and CDR2 SYGVNS. The CDR3 consists of 17 residues. The time point is: blood at routine non-recurrence follow-up after resection. This clonotype was counted many times. The sequenced sample was PBMCs, obtained at follow-up. The rearrangement links TRBV25-1 to TRBJ2-6, with 7 bases identical to TRBD1. The TCR was taken from a female donor with early-stage non-small cell lung cancer. The CDR3 reads CASARQGPVSGANVLTF. The CDR3, as DNA: TGTGCCAGCGCACGACAGGGCCCAGTCTCTGGGGCCAACGTCCTGACTTTC.